One sample yielded the 2 T cell receptor beta chains listed below, sequenced in a study of CD8 T cells in ankylosing spondylitis. Study-level points and caveats: Apparently characteristic of ankylosing spondylitis blood was a TCR beta motif (fewer than ten highly homologous variants).

These receptors' targets are unknown. MiXCR was run by TCRdb on the 5' RACE reads, yielding one entry per CDR3 protein. The table records about 510,000 distinct CDR3 sequences, about 5% of them present only once. Material: blood, either unsorted or a sorted T cell fraction (not recorded which). Every receptor here comes from a male donor with ankylosing spondylitis.

This clonotype was recorded at least ten times. This chain uses TRBV29-1 with TRBJ2-5; D not resolved. Germline CDR1 and CDR2: SQVTM and ANQGSEA. Trimming pared 4 bases from V and 1 base from J, leaving 13 bases between. The CDR3 runs to 14 residues. This CDR3 is CSVVGLLLQETQYF. The CDR3 DNA reads as TGCAGCGTTGTAGGCCTATTACTCCAAGAGACCCAGTACTTC.

This clonotype has a count of ten or more. The gene calls are TRBV20-1 and TRBJ2-1; D is unclear. Germline V gives CDR1 DFQATT, CDR2 SNEGSKA (reference sequence). V gave up 6 bases and J gave up 0 bases, with 12 bases separating them. There are 14 residues in the CDR3. CDR3 loop: CSAYAPSSYNEQFF. Written as DNA, the CDR3 is TGCAGTGCCTATGCACCGAGCTCCTACAATGAGCAGTTCTTC.